This entry lists 24 T cell receptor beta chains sequenced from one sample in a study of T cell responses to AZD1222 COVID-19 vaccine. Here immunoSEQ multiplex PCR was the method, and the copy in TCRdb shows in-frame clones only, minus some. The table records 150,000 or so clones, 88% of them present only once. The starting material was peripheral blood, obtained on day 0 of AZD1222 vaccination. The receptors originated from an adult in good health.

V is TRBV28 and J is TRBJ2-7; D could derive from TRBD1 or TRBD2 (5 bases each). Trimming cost V 3 bases and J 4 bases, with 10 bases left between them. Germline CDR1 and CDR2: MDHEN and SYDVKM. The CDR3 is 13 amino acids. The CDR3 DNA follows: TGTGCCAGCAGTTTGGGCAGGGAGTACGAGCAGTACTTC. As protein: CASSLGREYEQYF.

The V and J genes are TRBV25-1 and TRBJ2-5, with 12 bases identical to TRBD1. The ends lost 5 bases at V and 5 bases at J; junction bases unmatched: 9. CDR1 MGHDK and CDR2 SYGVNS come from the germline V gene. The CDR3 has 16 residues. CDR3 DNA sequence: TGTGCCAGCAGTCCCTCGCCGGGACAGGGGGCTGAGACCCAGTACTTC. This sequence encodes CASSPSPGQGAETQYF.

This clone was counted between two and nine times. V and J are TRBV27 and TRBJ1-1, with D unresolved. This CDR3 spans 11 amino acids. Trimming cost V 6 bases and J 5 bases, with 7 bases left between them. CDR1 MNHEY and CDR2 SMNVEV come from the germline V gene (reference sequence). The CDR3 DNA is TGTGCCAGCAGGAGTCAGACTGAAGCTTTCTTT. Translating it yields CASRSQTEAFF.

The chain has TRBV10-1 and TRBJ1-1; D is uncertain. This CDR3 is 14 amino acids long. V was shortened by 4 bases and J by 6 bases, with 15 bases between the two germline ends. Germline V lookup: CDR1 WNHNN, CDR2 SYGVQD (reference sequence). The CDR3 DNA sequence: TGCGCCAGCAGTGCGCCCGGGAGCAACGCTGAAGCTTTCTTT. Translating gives CASSAPGSNAEAFF.

This clone turned up a few times. The chain uses TRBV28 and TRBJ2-5; D possibly corresponds to TRBD2 (5 bases). The CDR3 runs to 12 residues. Trimming took off 3 bases at V and 9 bases at J, with 11 bases between the two ends. Germline V gives CDR1 MDHEN, CDR2 SYDVKM. The CDR3 spells CASSFTRASQYF. DNA of the CDR3: TGTGCCAGCAGTTTTACTAGAGCGTCCCAGTACTTC.

The chain employs TRBV7-3 and TRBJ2-1; the D gene is possibly TRBD1 (5 bases). Germline V gives CDR1 SGHTA, CDR2 FQGTGA. This CDR3 contains 16 residues. V was shortened by 5 bases and J by 0 bases, with 14 bases between the two germline ends. CDR3 nucleotides: TGTGCCAGCAGCCCTCTTCAGGGCATCTCCTACAATGAGCAGTTCTTC. The encoded protein is CASSPLQGISYNEQFF.

V and J are TRBV3-1 (or the pseudogene TRBV3-2) and TRBJ2-2; D ambiguous. The V gene lost 1 base and the J gene lost 8 bases, with 5 bases spanning the gap. Germline V gene sequence: CDR1 LGHDT, CDR2 YNNKEL (reference sequence). The CDR3 has 12 residues. Here the CDR3 reads CASSQGLGELFF. DNA of the CDR3: TGTGCCAGCAGCCAAGGGCTGGGGGAGCTGTTTTTT.

The chain carries TRBV7-2 and TRBJ1-1; the D is unclear. Trimming removed 3 bases at V and 1 base at J, with 9 bases between. Germline V gene lookup returns CDR1 SGHTA and CDR2 FQGNSA. This CDR3 spans 14 amino acids. In nucleotides, the CDR3 is TGTGCCAGCAGCTTGCGGACGGGGAACACTGAAGCTTTCTTT. Amino acid sequence: CASSLRTGNTEAFF.

The rearrangement uses TRBV28 and TRBJ1-6; D is ambiguous. The length of the CDR3 is 14 residues. Trimming removed 2 bases at V and 7 bases at J, with 9 bases between. Germline values: CDR1 MDHEN, CDR2 SYDVKM. The CDR3 loop reads CASSLVGVNSPLHF. As DNA, the CDR3 is TGTGCCAGCAGTTTAGTGGGCGTGAATTCACCCCTCCACTTT.

The CDR3 DNA reads TGTGCCAGCAGCCGGACACTCGAAGCTTTCTTT. As protein: CASSRTLEAFF. The V and J genes are TRBV7-2 and TRBJ1-1; D is perhaps TRBD1 (5 bases). Germline CDR1 is SGHTA and CDR2 is FQGNSA. The CDR3 consists of 11 residues. Trimming cost V 5 bases and J 8 bases, with 9 bases left between them.

The chain recombines TRBV5-4 with TRBJ1-3; D is undetermined. The germline gives CDR1 SGHNT, CDR2 YYREEE (reference sequence). The V end was cut by 0 bases, the J end by 9 bases, with 7 bases between. CDR3 length: 12 amino acids. The CDR3 loop reads CASSLEGGTIYF. Written as DNA, the CDR3 is TGTGCCAGCAGCTTGGAAGGCGGCACCATATATTTT.

V is TRBV23-1 and J is TRBJ2-7; D remains unclear. TRBV23-1 is known as an ORF, though its function is uncertain. V lost 11 bases and J 0 bases, leaving 14 bases between the germline ends. The CDR3 runs to 13 residues. The CDR3 nucleotides read TGCGCCCCCTTAGTGAGTCTCTCCTACGAGCAGTACTTC. Amino acids: CAPLVSLSYEQYF.

The rearrangement uses TRBV12-3 or TRBV12-4 and TRBJ1-2, with D possibly TRBD1 on 5 matching bases. The ends were cut back, 5 bases at V and 4 bases at J, with 11 bases in the middle. This CDR3 region has 13 residues. The CDR3 here is CASSTGLGYGYTF. CDR3 coding DNA: TGTGCCAGCAGTACAGGACTGGGCTATGGCTACACCTTC.

The gene calls are TRBV6-1 and TRBJ1-1; D is uncertain. With 3 bases removed from V and 1 base from J, the gap between germline ends came to 6 bases. The CDR3 is 13 residues long. CDR1 is MNHNS and CDR2 is SASEGT in the germline V gene. The CDR3, as DNA: TGTGCCAGCAGTGACCAAGAGAACACTGAAGCTTTCTTT. This gives the protein CASSDQENTEAFF.

The V and J genes are TRBV19 and TRBJ2-3, with 9 bases aligning to TRBD2. CDR3 size: 16 residues. V shed 0 bases and J 5 bases; nucleotides not matched to a gene: 6. Germline V gene data show CDR1 as LNHDA and CDR2 as SQIVND (reference sequence). The chain's CDR3 is CASSIERGGVVDTQYF. For the CDR3, the DNA is TGTGCCAGTAGTATAGAGCGGGGGGGCGTCGTAGATACGCAGTATTTT.

This clone has just a few counts. The chain couples TRBV9 to TRBJ1-1, with TRBD1 matching 9 bases. J lost 1 base, V lost 4 bases, and 2 bases had no gene match. Germline V gene lookup returns CDR1 SGDLS and CDR2 YYNGEE. This CDR3 is 14 amino acids long. The CDR3 coding sequence is TGTGCCAGCAGCTTGGGACAGGGGAACACTGAAGCTTTCTTT. Amino acid sequence: CASSLGQGNTEAFF.

This clone appeared once. The J gene is TRBJ2-7, the V gene TRBV5-1, with 10 bases matching TRBD2. CDR1 SGHRS and CDR2 YFSETQ come from the germline V gene. CDR3 length: 13 residues. J lost 4 bases, V lost 5 bases, and 3 bases had no gene match. CDR3 in amino acids: CASSSSGGYEQYF. CDR3 sequence (DNA): TGCGCCAGCAGTTCTAGCGGGGGATACGAGCAGTACTTC. Full variable domain (rest looked up from reference TRBV5-1 and TRBJ2-7): KAGVTQTPRYLIKTRGQQVTLSCSPISGHRSVSWYQQTPGQGLQFLFEYFSETQRNKGNFPGRFSGRQFSNSRSEMNVSTLELGDSALYLCASSSSGGYEQYFGPGTRLTVT.

Here the CDR3 reads CAISWEPNQPQHF. CDR3 nucleotides: TGTGCCATCAGTTGGGAACCTAATCAGCCCCAGCATTTT. The rearrangement joins TRBV10-3 to TRBJ1-5, with D uncertain. Looked up from germline, CDR1 is ENHRY and CDR2 is SYGVKD. Trimming removed 5 bases from V and 4 bases from J, with 9 bases in between. The CDR3 covers 13 residues.

This chain joins TRBV28 and TRBJ2-2; D remains unclear. Between the trimmed V and J ends, which lost 3 bases and 6 bases, there was a span of 2 bases. The CDR3 extends over 11 amino acids. The V gene's germline CDR1 is MDHEN and CDR2 SYDVKM. Written as DNA, the CDR3 is TGTGCCAGCAGTTTGGCCGGGGAGCTGTTTTTT. This encodes CASSLAGELFF.

V and J are TRBV5-1 and TRBJ2-1; possible D gene TRBD2, 6 bases. Trimming cost V 5 bases and J 9 bases, with 12 bases left between them. The CDR3 length is 12 residues. The germline CDR1 and CDR2 sequences are SGHRS and YFSETQ. CDR3 coding DNA: TGCGCCAGCAGGGGCGGGGCTGGTGAGCAGTTCTTC. Residues: CASRGGAGEQFF.

This chain links TRBV7-2 with TRBJ1-1; 9 nucleotides line up with TRBD1. The CDR3 extends over 15 amino acids. J gave up 5 bases and V 6 bases, and 10 bases lay outside the gene matches. Germline CDR1 is SGHTA and CDR2 is FQGNSA. In DNA form, the CDR3 reads TGTGCCAGCAGGGCGACAGGGGGAGAGTGGACTGAAGCTTTCTTT. Translation: CASRATGGEWTEAFF.

The V and J genes are TRBV10-1 and TRBJ2-7, with TRBD1 identical over 9 bases. The trim removed 6 bases at V and 2 bases at J, leaving 2 bases unmatched. Germline V lookup: CDR1 WNHNN, CDR2 SYGVQD (reference sequence). CDR3 size: 13 residues. This chain's CDR3 is CASRNRGPYEQYF. CDR3 bases: TGCGCCAGCAGGAACAGGGGGCCCTACGAGCAGTACTTC.

This chain uses TRBV5-6 with TRBJ1-2; D is unresolved. V shed 3 bases and J shed 0 bases, with 12 bases lying between them. The CDR3 spans 15 residues. Germline V CDR1 and CDR2: SGHDT, YYEEEE. This CDR3 reads CASSWRAPANYGYTF. DNA of the CDR3: TGTGCCAGCAGCTGGAGAGCCCCTGCTAACTATGGCTACACCTTC. Variable domain in full (rest from reference TRBV5-6 and TRBJ1-2): DAGVTQSPTHLIKTRGQQVTLRCSPKSGHDTVSWYQQALGQGPQFIFQYYEEEERQRGNFPDRFSGHQFPNYSSELNVNALLLGDSALYLCASSWRAPANYGYTFGSGTRLTVV.

The gene calls are TRBV19 and TRBJ1-2; D unresolved. Germline assignment: CDR1 LNHDA and CDR2 SQIVND (reference sequence). V dropped 1 base and J dropped 2 bases, with 5 bases sitting between them. The CDR3 runs 13 residues. The CDR3 coding sequence is TGTGCCAGTAGTATAGTAGGGAACTATGGCTACACCTTC. Protein: CASSIVGNYGYTF.